A selection of T cell receptor beta chains follows, all from one sample in a study of OX40 agonist ivuxolimab in advanced cancers. Some clones are missing from TCRdb's copy, which holds only in-frame ones; the method was immunoSEQ multiplex PCR. Of 25,000 to 35,000 clones detected, 87% appear once; the ten largest clones hold about 16%. The sequencing used CD4+ or CD8+ T cells sorted from blood, collected in a trial of the OX40 agonist ivuxolimab. Receptor source: an adult with an advanced solid tumor such as melanoma, head and neck, liver or kidney cancer. Both conserved end residues are part of each CDR3. Fields, in order: D gene, V gene, J gene, clone size, CDR3 protein, CDR3 DNA. The D gene is left open where the match is weak. Clone size, where shown, is once, few, many, or a class for clones that have expanded.

NA	TRBV19	TRBJ2-7	NA	CASERSSYEQYF	TGTGCCAGTGAGAGGAGCTCCTACGAGCAGTACTTC
NA	TRBV29-1	TRBJ1-2	NA	CSVDVRDQYYGYTF	TGCAGCGTTGATGTGCGAGATCAATACTATGGCTACACCTTC
TRBD2	TRBV9	TRBJ2-5	NA	CASSVGGSSQETQYF	TGTGCCAGCAGCGTAGGCGGGAGTTCTCAAGAGACCCAGTACTTC
TRBD2	TRBV9	TRBJ2-1	NA	CASSKRLAAGVDNEQFF	TGTGCCAGCAGCAAAAGACTAGCGGCAGGGGTAGACAATGAGCAGTTCTTC
TRBD2	TRBV6-1	TRBJ2-3	NA	CASSEARLAGGTEDDTQYF	TGTGCCAGCAGTGAAGCCCGACTAGCGGGAGGGACAGAGGACGATACGCAGTATTTT
NA	TRBV29-1	TRBJ2-7	medium-sized	CSVILINTYEQYF	TGCAGCGTTATCTTGATTAACACCTACGAGCAGTACTTC
NA	TRBV9	TRBJ2-2	NA	CASSVDRGTGELFF	TGTGCCAGCAGCGTAGATCGAGGCACCGGGGAGCTGTTTTTT
TRBD2	TRBV10-3	TRBJ2-1	NA	CAISVLAGVSYNEQFF	TGTGCCATCAGTGTCCTAGCGGGAGTGTCCTACAATGAGCAGTTCTTC
TRBD2	TRBV9	TRBJ2-1	NA	CASSTSGGYNEQFF	TGTGCCAGCAGCACTAGCGGGGGGTACAATGAGCAGTTCTTC
NA	TRBV28	TRBJ2-2	few	CASSLSSGNTGELFF	TGTGCCAGCAGTTTAAGCTCAGGAAACACCGGGGAGCTGTTTTTT
NA	TRBV2	TRBJ1-2	NA	CASSEMNYGYTF	TGTGCCAGCAGTGAGATGAACTATGGCTACACCTTC
TRBD2	TRBV27	TRBJ2-5	NA	CASRSSGSWETQYF	TGTGCCAGCAGGTCTAGCGGGAGTTGGGAGACCCAGTACTTC
NA	TRBV7-3	TRBJ2-1	NA	CASSSDPYNEQFF	TGTGCCAGCAGCTCAGATCCCTACAATGAGCAGTTCTTC
NA	TRBV27	TRBJ2-7	NA	CASPCSGSQRSSYEQYF	TGTGCCAGCCCTTGTAGCGGATCCCAGCGGAGCTCCTACGAGCAGTACTTC
NA	TRBV25-1	TRBJ2-7	NA	CASREGQSAYEQYF	TGTGCCAGCAGGGAGGGACAATCAGCCTACGAGCAGTACTTC
NA	TRBV10-3	TRBJ2-7	NA	CAIRPGQFERREQYF	TGTGCCATCAGACCTGGACAGTTTGAGAGGCGCGAGCAGTACTTC
NA	TRBV6-5	TRBJ2-3	NA	CASESISTDTQYF	TGTGCCAGCGAATCAATTAGCACAGATACGCAGTATTTT
NA	TRBV19	TRBJ1-5	few	CASSKGNSNQPQHF	TGTGCCAGTAGTAAGGGGAATAGCAATCAGCCCCAGCATTTT
TRBD1	TRBV28	TRBJ2-5	NA	CASRTGGRETQYF	TGTGCCAGCAGAACAGGGGGCCGCGAGACCCAGTACTTC
TRBD1	TRBV19	TRBJ2-5	medium-sized	CASSIPGQGVETQYF	TGTGCCAGTAGTATTCCGGGACAGGGGGTGGAGACCCAGTACTTC
TRBD1	TRBV29-1	TRBJ2-6	NA	CSATTGGAGANVLTF	TGCAGCGCTACGACAGGGGGAGCTGGGGCCAACGTCCTGACTTTC
NA	TRBV5-1	TRBJ1-5	NA	CASSLGPGGNQPQHF	TGCGCCAGCAGCCTGGGACCCGGGGGCAATCAGCCCCAGCATTTT
NA	TRBV13	TRBJ2-1	NA	CASSFKQHAYNEQFF	TGTGCCAGCAGCTTCAAACAGCATGCCTACAATGAGCAGTTCTTC
NA	TRBV7-3	TRBJ2-1	NA	CASSLGNEQFF	TGTGCCAGCAGCTTAGGCAATGAGCAGTTCTTC
TRBD2	TRBV28	TRBJ2-7	NA	CASSSLVWGPGLAGVRNEQYF	TGTGCCAGCAGTTCCTTGGTTTGGGGGCCCGGACTAGCGGGAGTAAGGAACGAGCAGTACTTC
NA	TRBV25-1	TRBJ2-2	NA	CASSARGTGELFF	TGTGCCAGCAGTGCACGGGGGACCGGGGAGCTGTTTTTT
TRBD1	TRBV19	TRBJ2-2	few	CASSPWGQGTGELFF	TGTGCCAGTAGTCCCTGGGGACAGGGGACCGGGGAGCTGTTTTTT
NA	TRBV19	TRBJ2-1	NA	CASSIRGISSYNEQFF	TGTGCCAGTAGTATAAGGGGGATTAGCTCCTACAATGAGCAGTTCTTC
NA	TRBV30	TRBJ1-1	once	CAWSVVGLNTEAFF	TGTGCCTGGAGTGTAGTGGGATTGAACACTGAAGCTTTCTTT
NA	TRBV27	TRBJ2-2	NA	CASSLVDPGDTGELFF	TGTGCCAGCAGTTTAGTCGACCCGGGCGACACCGGGGAGCTGTTTTTT
NA	TRBV29-1	TRBJ1-2	NA	CSAQEGTANYGYTF	TGCAGCGCCCAAGAGGGGACCGCCAACTATGGCTACACCTTC
NA	TRBV18	TRBJ2-2	NA	CASSPMAGGELFF	TGTGCCAGCTCACCAATGGCAGGTGGGGAGCTGTTTTTT
TRBD2	TRBV6-6	TRBJ2-1	NA	CASRESVAGVPNEQFF	TGTGCCAGCAGGGAATCGGTGGCGGGAGTTCCCAATGAGCAGTTCTTC
NA	TRBV6-5	TRBJ2-1	NA	CASSYEGNEQFF	TGTGCCAGCAGTTATGAGGGCAATGAGCAGTTCTTC
NA	TRBV5-6	TRBJ1-4	NA	CASSLDMRNEKLFF	TGTGCCAGCAGCTTGGATATGCGTAATGAAAAACTGTTTTTT
NA	TRBV27	TRBJ1-1	NA	CASTHHWGNTEAFF	TGTGCCAGCACCCATCACTGGGGGAACACTGAAGCTTTCTTT
NA	TRBV15	TRBJ2-1	NA	CATRTAYNEQFF	TGTGCCACCCGGACGGCGTACAATGAGCAGTTCTTC
TRBD1	TRBV7-9	TRBJ1-1	few	CASSPAQGASGTEAFF	TGTGCCAGCAGCCCAGCACAGGGGGCGTCGGGTACTGAAGCTTTCTTT
TRBD2	TRBV9	TRBJ2-1	NA	CASRGEGSEQFF	TGTGCCAGCAGGGGGGAGGGAAGTGAGCAGTTCTTC
NA	TRBV19	TRBJ2-6	NA	CASSMFRSGANVLTF	TGTGCCAGTAGTATGTTCAGGTCTGGGGCCAACGTCCTGACTTTC
TRBD2	TRBV2	TRBJ2-7	NA	CASRVGLAVYEQYF	TGTGCCAGCAGGGTCGGACTAGCGGTCTACGAGCAGTACTTC
NA	TRBV27	TRBJ2-4	NA	CASSPIMANIQYF	TGTGCCAGCAGTCCCATCATGGCAAACATTCAGTACTTC
NA	TRBV6-5	TRBJ2-3	NA	CASSANDGTQYF	TGTGCCAGCAGTGCGAATGACGGTACGCAGTATTTT
NA	TRBV2	TRBJ2-2	NA	CASSPRADTANTGELFF	TGTGCCAGCAGTCCCCGGGCGGACACCGCGAACACCGGGGAGCTGTTTTTT
NA	TRBV5-1	TRBJ2-3	NA	CASSPPPSDTQYF	TGCGCCAGCAGCCCCCCCCCATCAGATACGCAGTATTTT
NA	TRBV25-1	TRBJ2-2	NA	CASSGGGELFF	TGTGCCAGCAGCGGGGGAGGGGAGCTGTTTTTT
NA	TRBV27	TRBJ2-6	NA	CASRSTGINSGANVLTF	TGTGCCAGCAGATCTACAGGTATAAACTCTGGGGCCAACGTCCTGACTTTC
TRBD1	TRBV5-4	TRBJ2-5	NA	CASRYLGGAETQYF	TGTGCCAGCAGGTATCTAGGGGGCGCGGAGACCCAGTACTTC
NA	TRBV7-8	TRBJ1-4	NA	CASSPPSGPTTEKLFF	TGTGCCAGCAGCCCACCCTCCGGCCCCACGACCGAAAAACTGTTTTTT
NA	TRBV5-1	TRBJ2-1	once	CASSLVGSLYNEQFF	TGCGCCAGCAGCTTGGTTGGGAGTTTATACAATGAGCAGTTCTTC
TRBD2	TRBV6-5	TRBJ2-7	NA	CASSYYGRDEQYF	TGTGCCAGCAGTTATTATGGGAGGGACGAGCAGTACTTC
TRBD2	TRBV11-2	TRBJ2-7	NA	CASSHGTSGRNYEQYF	TGTGCCAGCAGCCACGGGACTAGCGGGAGGAACTACGAGCAGTACTTC
NA	TRBV4-2	TRBJ1-1	NA	CASSQGRGMNTEAFF	TGTGCCAGCAGCCAAGGAAGGGGGATGAACACTGAAGCTTTCTTT